This passage covers 27 T cell receptor beta chains from one sample sequenced in a study of cytomegalovirus exposure and HLA in healthy donors. The PCR used 60 Vbeta and 13 Jbeta primers. Clones were sequenced by immunoSEQ multiplex PCR, and TCRdb holds only the in-frame ones, with some missing. The table has around 150,000 clones, approximately 80% seen once; the top ten hold approximately 6.5%. The sample taken for sequencing was PBMCs. The receptors come from a male donor in good health and CMV-seropositive.

This clone was recorded once. V gene TRBV6-1 combines with J gene TRBJ1-5; D is unclear. The CDR3 spans 15 residues. Trimming took off 1 base at V and 1 base at J, with 8 bases between the two ends. In germline, CDR1 is MNHNS, CDR2 SASEGT. The CDR3 sequence is CASSEGALSNQPQHF. CDR3 in DNA: TGTGCCAGCAGTGAAGGGGCACTGAGCAATCAGCCCCAGCATTTT.

This clone was seen a handful of times. The V call is TRBV29-1, the J call TRBJ1-2; D call uncertain. Per the germline V gene, CDR1 is SQVTM and CDR2 is ANQGSEA. The CDR3 runs to 12 residues. V was pared by 3 bases and J by 7 bases, with 12 bases between. The DNA of the CDR3 is TGCAGCGTTGAGGTGCCCCCAGGTGGCTACACCTTC. It is translated as CSVEVPPGGYTF.

V and J are TRBV7-8 and TRBJ2-1; perhaps TRBD2 as D (6 bases). V was shortened by 5 bases and J by 1 base, with 15 bases between the two germline ends. From germline, CDR1 is SGHVS and CDR2 FQNEAQ. CDR3 size: 16 residues. CDR3 in amino acids: CASSPHRLVSYNEQFF. CDR3 DNA sequence: TGTGCCAGCAGCCCCCACCGACTAGTGTCCTACAATGAGCAGTTCTTC.

The V call is TRBV13, the J call TRBJ1-1; D remains ambiguous. Germline V gene sequence: CDR1 PRHDT, CDR2 FYEKMQ (reference sequence). The V end was cut by 4 bases, the J end by 1 base, with 16 bases between. The length of the CDR3 is 16 residues. Written as DNA, the CDR3 is TGTGCCAGCAGCTCCCAATTAGCGTGGGGGAACACTGAAGCTTTCTTT. Protein product: CASSSQLAWGNTEAFF.

The chain has TRBV18 and TRBJ2-7; D possibly corresponds to TRBD2 (6 bases). Germline-derived CDR1 and CDR2 are KGHSH and LQKENI. V was trimmed by 2 bases and J by 0 bases, leaving 14 bases between them. CDR3 length equals 16 residues. CDR3 region: CASSPTGLVNSYEQYF. As DNA, the CDR3 is TGTGCCAGCTCACCAACGGGACTCGTGAACTCCTACGAGCAGTACTTC.

This sequence joins TRBV6-5 and TRBJ1-2, with a tentative D call TRBD1 (5 bases). Germline CDR1 MNHEY, CDR2 SVGAGI. The CDR3 covers 16 residues. V lost 2 bases and J lost 6, with 19 bases in between. Here the CDR3 DNA reads TGTGCCAGCAGTTACACATCAAGAAAGGGGAATGATGGCTACACCTTC. Its protein product is CASSYTSRKGNDGYTF.

The genes are TRBV7-2 and TRBJ2-5; D possibly corresponds to TRBD2 (6 bases). Germline values: CDR1 SGHTA, CDR2 FQGNSA. V was clipped by 2 bases and J by 0 bases, with 10 bases between them. This CDR3 comprises 15 residues. The CDR3 spells CASSLNSGYQETQYF. The CDR3 DNA reads as TGTGCCAGCAGCTTAAACAGCGGGTACCAAGAGACCCAGTACTTC. The full variable domain, rest sourced from reference TRBV7-2 and TRBJ2-5, is GAGVSQSPSNKVTEKGKDVELRCDPISGHTALYWYRQSLGQGLEFLIYFQGNSAPDKSGLPSDRFSAERTGGSVSTLTIQRTQQEDSAVYLCASSLNSGYQETQYFGPGTRLLVL.

The chain uses TRBV19 and TRBJ1-5, with TRBD1 identical over 7 bases. With V trimmed by 5 bases and J by 7 bases, 17 bases remained unmatched. Germline V lookup: CDR1 LNHDA, CDR2 SQIVND (reference sequence). The CDR3 contains 17 residues. The CDR3 loop reads CASSWDRLTLTLQPQHF. CDR3 nucleotide sequence: TGTGCCAGTAGTTGGGACAGACTAACGCTTACTCTGCAGCCCCAGCATTTT.

V is TRBV19 and J is TRBJ2-1; a possible D gene is TRBD2 (6 bases). Germline CDR1 is LNHDA and CDR2 is SQIVND (reference sequence). The CDR3 runs 14 residues. Trimming took off 3 bases at V and 5 bases at J, with 11 bases between the two ends. The CDR3 sequence: CASSIAGLDNEQFF. For the CDR3, the DNA is TGTGCCAGTAGTATTGCGGGACTGGACAATGAGCAGTTCTTC.

The rearrangement joins TRBV2 to TRBJ1-2; D not certain. Trimming left V 3 bases short and J 4 bases short, with 9 bases between. The CDR3 loop spans 13 amino acids. Germline V gene sequence: CDR1 SNHLY, CDR2 FYNNEI. CDR3 amino acids: CASSDSDFYGYTF. CDR3 nucleotides: TGTGCCAGCAGTGACAGCGACTTCTATGGCTACACCTTC.

The chain links TRBV7-9 to TRBJ1-5; 7 nucleotides line up with TRBD1. The CDR3 length is 16 residues. CDR1 and CDR2 from the germline V gene are SEHNR and FQNEAQ (reference sequence). J was trimmed by 3 bases and V by 5 bases; bases with no gene match: 10. The CDR3 here is CASSPNTGEYNQPQHF. The CDR3 DNA reads TGTGCCAGCAGCCCTAACACAGGGGAGTACAATCAGCCCCAGCATTTT.

The chain links TRBV5-1 to TRBJ1-2; possibly TRBD1 for D (5 bases). The CDR3 totals 15 residues. Trimming left V 4 bases short and J 3 bases short, with 16 bases between. The germline gives CDR1 SGHRS, CDR2 YFSETQ. This chain's CDR3 is CASSPMPGLDYGYTF. For the CDR3, the DNA is TGCGCCAGCAGCCCAATGCCAGGGCTGGACTATGGCTACACCTTC.

The chain recombines TRBV6-1 with TRBJ2-3, with 11 bases matching TRBD2. Trimming took 4 bases from V and 1 from J; bases not matched to a gene: 4. Germline loops: CDR1 MNHNS, CDR2 SASEGT. CDR3 size: 16 residues. CDR3 loop: CASSGLGLAGTDTQYF. The CDR3 DNA reads as TGTGCCAGCAGTGGATTGGGACTAGCGGGCACAGATACGCAGTATTTT.

V and J are TRBV18 and TRBJ2-1; D is ambiguous. The CDR3 is made up of 13 amino acids. The V end lost 1 base, the J end lost 10 bases, and 11 bases lay between the germline ends. Germline CDR1 is KGHSH and CDR2 is LQKENI. The CDR3 nucleotides read TGTGCCAGCTCACCACGCTACCTTTCCGAGCAGTTCTTC. Translation gives CASSPRYLSEQFF.

CDR3 coding DNA: TGTGCCAGCAGTGGTTGGGCAGACTCTGGAAACACCATATATTTT. Translated: CASSGWADSGNTIYF. J is TRBJ1-3 and V is TRBV25-1; D gene uncertain. Trimming took 4 bases from V and 0 from J, leaving 10 bases between them. Germline-derived CDR1 and CDR2 are MGHDK and SYGVNS. The CDR3 totals 15 residues.

Comments on this clone: A read error may produce the germline difference seen at one junction end. The CDR3 DNA sequence: TGTTCCAGCACCAACAACCCTACAGGGCAGGGTTTTTCCTACGAGCAGTACTTC. This translates into CSSTNNPTGQGFSYEQYF. J is TRBJ2-7 and V is TRBV7-9; a possible D gene is TRBD1 (6 bases). Germline CDR1 reads SEHNR; CDR2 reads FQNEAQ (reference sequence). The CDR3 is made up of 18 amino acids.

The CDR3: CAWAGTAHSGNTIYF. CDR3 coding DNA: TGTGCCTGGGCCGGGACAGCGCACTCTGGAAACACCATATATTTT. The chain carries TRBV30 and TRBJ1-3; 7 nucleotides line up with TRBD1. Per the germline V gene, CDR1 is GTSNPN and CDR2 is SVGIG (reference sequence). Trimming at V came to 5 bases and at J to 0 bases, leaving 7 bases not matched to a gene. The CDR3 has 15 residues.

This rearrangement joins TRBV4-3 to TRBJ2-5; 9 nucleotides agree with TRBD1. The J call could be wrong; TRBJ2-7 is a better fit for the DNA end. This CDR3 is built from 16 residues. Germline lookup yields CDR1 LGHNA and CDR2 YSLEER. Here the CDR3 reads CASSHRDRANPYEQYF. CDR3 nucleotides: TGCGCCAGCAGCCACCGGGACAGGGCGAACCCCTACGAGCAGTACTTC.

The CDR3 coding sequence is TGTGCCTGGACGACTCAAAACACTGAAGCTTTCTTT. It translates to CAWTTQNTEAFF. V and J are TRBV30 and TRBJ1-1; the D is unclear. The V and J ends lost 4 bases and 2 bases respectively, with 8 bases between them. CDR1 GTSNPN and CDR2 SVGIG come from the germline V gene (reference sequence). There are 12 residues in the CDR3.

This rearrangement joins TRBV19 to TRBJ2-5; TRBD1 agrees at 7 bases. The CDR3 totals 14 residues. The V gene end was trimmed by 6 bases and the J gene end by 3 bases; junction bases not matched to a gene: 7. Looked up from germline, CDR1 is LNHDA and CDR2 is SQIVND (reference sequence). CDR3 sequence (DNA): TGTGCCAGTAGCCGCGACAGGGCCGAAGAGACCCAGTACTTC. Translated, it gives CASSRDRAEETQYF.

This rearrangement joins TRBV19 to TRBJ2-2; 10 nucleotides match TRBD1. The CDR3 has 15 amino acids. V lost 5 bases, J lost 9 bases, and 9 bases stayed unmatched. CDR1 and CDR2 (germline): LNHDA, SQIVND (reference sequence). As DNA, the CDR3 is TGTGCCAGTAGTCCGTCGGGACAGGGGATGCGGGAGCTGTTTTTT. It is translated as CASSPSGQGMRELFF.

The table lists this clone with a count of one. The V gene is TRBV27, the J gene TRBJ2-7; 8 positions match TRBD1. This CDR3 contains 15 residues. CDR1 and CDR2 (germline): MNHEY, SMNVEV (reference sequence). The V and J ends lost 2 bases and 4 bases, in that order; junction bases with no gene match: 7. CDR3 DNA: TGTGCCAGCAGTTTAGGCGGGACAGGTAAATACGAGCAGTACTTC. Its protein is CASSLGGTGKYEQYF.

The chain couples TRBV19 to TRBJ2-7; D is possibly TRBD1 (5 bases). This CDR3 spans 15 amino acids. Germline V gives CDR1 LNHDA, CDR2 SQIVND (reference sequence). The ends were cut back, 1 base at V and 1 base at J, with 11 bases in the middle. The chain's CDR3 is CASSIVGAPSYEQYF. The CDR3 DNA reads TGTGCCAGTAGTATAGTAGGGGCCCCGTCCTACGAGCAGTACTTC.

The chain recombines TRBV27 with TRBJ2-7; D perhaps matches TRBD1 (5 bases). CDR1 and CDR2 (germline): MNHEY, SMNVEV (reference sequence). V lost 8 bases and J lost 1, with 15 bases in between. The CDR3 runs 14 residues. Written as DNA, the CDR3 is TGTGCCAGCTCGGCAGGAACAGGTTCCTACGAGCAGTACTTC. As protein: CASSAGTGSYEQYF.

J is TRBJ1-2 and V is TRBV12-1; TRBD1 is the table's D call and was not checked against the DNA. TRBV12-1 is a recognized pseudogene. The CDR3 has 14 residues. The CDR3 protein is CAGAIRSRDYGYTF. The CDR3 nucleotides read TGTGCCGGGGCAATTAGGAGCCGTGACTATGGCTACACCTTC.

This clone was counted once. This chain connects TRBV2 to TRBJ2-7, with TRBD2 identical over 8 bases. CDR3 size: 16 residues. CDR1 SNHLY and CDR2 FYNNEI come from the germline V gene. V lost 2 bases to trimming and J lost 3 bases; unmatched junction nucleotides: 9. The CDR3 sequence: CASSESWSGSSYEQYF. The CDR3 DNA reads TGTGCCAGCAGTGAATCCTGGAGCGGGAGTAGCTACGAGCAGTACTTC.

The chain links TRBV30 to TRBJ1-5; 7 bases are a match to TRBD1. The germline V gene has CDR1 GTSNPN and CDR2 SVGIG (reference sequence). J was trimmed by 2 bases and V by 7 bases; bases with no gene match: 2. CDR3 length: 12 residues. CDR3 loop: CAYDRGNQPQHF. The CDR3 bases are TGTGCCTACGACAGGGGCAATCAGCCCCAGCATTTT.